This T cell receptor (beta chain) was recovered during a study of blood T cell repertoires in COVID-19. Study context: Spain, Italy and the United States supplied samples that represented acute and convalescent COVID-19. Sources were T cells, B-cell-depleted T cells, or PBMCs; the material itself was cDNA or gDNA.

Germline CDR1 reads GTSNPN; CDR2 reads SVGIG (reference sequence). Trimming removed 5 bases at V and 3 bases at J, with 11 bases between. CDR3 length: 14 amino acids. Original analysis: Estimated nucleated cell counts came from reference gene primer amplification. The assay was immunoSEQ multiplex PCR, and TCRdb's table has in-frame clones only and misses some. The V and J calls and the clone size are those of that table, but D and trimming were determined from the DNA. The sample includes roughly 200,000 clones, about 91% of them seen just once. The TCR comes from a woman aged 25-40 years with acute or convalescent COVID-19. Sequencing input: peripheral blood. J is TRBJ2-6 and V is TRBV30; possibly TRBD1 for D (5 bases). CDR3 in DNA: TGTGCCTGGCGCCGAGGACATGGGGCCAACGTCCTGACTTTC. Protein product: CAWRRGHGANVLTF.